This T cell receptor beta chain was captured in a study of T cell changes during pregnancy in multiple sclerosis (dated by TCRdb to the late 2010s). Context from the whole study: The study looked at changes in the T cell repertoire across pregnancy in women with multiple sclerosis.

A remark on this clone: No antigen is known for it. Base quality data are lacking; no much larger clone is found one base away.

The CDR3 holds 20 amino acids from the cysteine to the phenylalanine. Only the CDR3 portion is preserved as DNA: 60 bases, with reading frame beginning at the first base. CDR1 and CDR2, looked up from the germline V gene, are LGHNA and YSLEER. The germline V and J ends show losses of 0 bases and 0 bases respectively, and no gene match explains 11 bases of the junction. To prepare the library, the immunoSEQ multiplex PCR assay was applied. TCRdb holds this immuneACCESS table with in-frame rearrangements only. Some clones are missing; in checked studies, unresolved V genes explain under half, and the rest has no known cause. This sample holds fewer than 60,000 clones; approximately 90% were observed only once. The ten largest clones represent 0.39% of the sample.

Recombination linked TRBV4-3 to TRBJ2-3, with TRBD2 matching 11 junction bases. The material sequenced was CD4+ T cells from peripheral blood mononuclear cells, taken after pregnancy. The source is a female donor with multiple sclerosis, enrolled in a pregnancy study. The nucleotide sequence is given as TGCGCCAGCAGCCAAGAATTGGGTGCTAGCGGGAGGCTCAGCACAGATACGCAGTATTTT. The encoded protein is CASSQELGASGRLSTDTQYF.